Listed below are T cell receptor beta chains from one sample, sequenced in a study of blood T cell repertoires in COVID-19. Clones were sequenced by immunoSEQ multiplex PCR, and TCRdb holds only the in-frame ones, with some missing. Of approximately 300,000 clones in the sample, nearly 90% are singletons; the top ten hold around 1.9%. Sequencing was performed on peripheral blood. The receptors were gathered from a woman in her twenties or thirties with COVID-19, enrolled during active disease. The CDR3 runs from the conserved cysteine through the conserved F or W. A D gene is named only where the DNA matches it firmly. Clone size, where shown, is once, few, many, or a class for clones that have expanded.

J gene,D gene,V gene,clone size,CDR3 protein,CDR3 DNA
TRBJ2-1,TRBD2,TRBV9,.,CASSVTSGTHNEQFF,TGTGCCAGCAGCGTGACTAGCGGGACGCACAATGAGCAGTTCTTC
TRBJ2-2,.,TRBV5-4,.,CASSLGTPTGELFF,TGTGCCAGCAGCTTGGGGACACCCACCGGGGAGCTGTTTTTT
TRBJ1-2,TRBD1,TRBV28,once,CASSSDDRGRHYGYTF,TGTGCCAGCAGTTCGGATGACAGGGGGCGGCACTATGGCTACACCTTC
TRBJ1-3,.,TRBV7-2,.,CASSLAVQTGNTIYF,TGTGCCAGCAGCTTAGCGGTGCAGACTGGAAACACCATATATTTT
TRBJ1-5,.,TRBV12-3/TRBV12-4,.,CASSTHNQPQHF,TGTGCCAGCAGTACACACAATCAGCCCCAGCATTTT
TRBJ1-3,.,TRBV19,.,CASSTVQANSGNTIYF,TGTGCCAGTAGTACCGTACAGGCAAACTCTGGAAACACCATATATTTT
TRBJ1-2,.,TRBV5-1,once,CASRESGGNYGYTF,TGCGCCAGCAGGGAATCTGGAGGGAACTATGGCTACACCTTC
TRBJ2-1,TRBD1,TRBV4-1,.,CASSQAAVGQGINNEQFF,TGCGCCAGCAGCCAGGCGGCTGTGGGACAGGGAATCAACAATGAGCAGTTCTTC
TRBJ2-1,.,TRBV6-5,.,CASSYTDRLPGNEQFF,TGTGCCAGCAGTTACACCGACCGGCTCCCAGGCAATGAGCAGTTCTTC
TRBJ1-5,.,TRBV2,few,CASSAQTGQPQHF,TGTGCCAGCAGTGCTCAAACAGGTCAGCCCCAGCATTTT
TRBJ2-1,.,TRBV5-4,many,CASSLKGAAGADNEQFF,TGTGCCAGCAGCTTGAAGGGCGCTGCGGGGGCCGACAATGAGCAGTTCTTC
TRBJ1-4,.,TRBV19,.,CASSPYSQTNEKLFF,TGTGCCAGTAGCCCTTACAGCCAAACTAATGAAAAACTGTTTTTT
TRBJ2-1,TRBD2,TRBV7-3,.,CASSSLAGTYNEQFF,TGTGCCAGCAGCTCCCTAGCGGGGACCTACAATGAGCAGTTCTTC
TRBJ1-5,TRBD1,TRBV2,once,CASSVDRDQPQHF,TGTGCCAGCAGTGTCGACAGGGATCAGCCCCAGCATTTT
TRBJ1-4,.,TRBV6-1,.,CASSDRGEGRTNEKLFF,TGTGCCAGCAGTGATAGGGGAGAAGGGAGGACTAATGAAAAACTGTTTTTT
TRBJ1-2,TRBD1,TRBV9,once,CASSVLTLTGGPGYTF,TGTGCCAGCAGCGTTCTCACCCTCACAGGGGGTCCTGGCTACACCTTC
TRBJ1-2,.,TRBV5-1,.,CASSFEPGMGYGYTF,TGCGCCAGCAGCTTCGAACCAGGGATGGGCTATGGCTACACCTTC
TRBJ1-4,TRBD1,TRBV18,.,CASSSGQGGEKLFF,TGTGCCAGCTCATCGGGACAGGGGGGAGAAAAACTGTTTTTT
TRBJ2-3,.,TRBV6-2/TRBV6-3,.,CASSYGNSGADTQYF,TGTGCCAGCAGTTACGGGAACAGCGGAGCAGATACGCAGTATTTT
TRBJ2-1,TRBD2,TRBV5-1,.,CASSPGLAGGSYNEQFF,TGCGCCAGCAGCCCGGGACTAGCGGGGGGCTCCTACAATGAGCAGTTCTTC
TRBJ2-5,TRBD2,TRBV2,.,CASIVSGGAETQYF,TGTGCCAGCATCGTTAGCGGGGGGGCGGAGACCCAGTACTTC
TRBJ1-2,.,TRBV11-3,.,CASSLGLSSNYGYTF,TGTGCCAGCAGCTTAGGCTTGAGTAGTAACTATGGCTACACCTTC
TRBJ1-2,TRBD1,TRBV19,.,CASSAEDRGNYGYTF,TGTGCCAGTAGTGCCGAGGACAGGGGTAACTATGGCTACACCTTC
TRBJ2-1,TRBD1,TRBV23-1,.,CASSQSWDRGHNEQFF,TGCGCCAGCAGTCAATCTTGGGACAGGGGCCACAATGAGCAGTTCTTC